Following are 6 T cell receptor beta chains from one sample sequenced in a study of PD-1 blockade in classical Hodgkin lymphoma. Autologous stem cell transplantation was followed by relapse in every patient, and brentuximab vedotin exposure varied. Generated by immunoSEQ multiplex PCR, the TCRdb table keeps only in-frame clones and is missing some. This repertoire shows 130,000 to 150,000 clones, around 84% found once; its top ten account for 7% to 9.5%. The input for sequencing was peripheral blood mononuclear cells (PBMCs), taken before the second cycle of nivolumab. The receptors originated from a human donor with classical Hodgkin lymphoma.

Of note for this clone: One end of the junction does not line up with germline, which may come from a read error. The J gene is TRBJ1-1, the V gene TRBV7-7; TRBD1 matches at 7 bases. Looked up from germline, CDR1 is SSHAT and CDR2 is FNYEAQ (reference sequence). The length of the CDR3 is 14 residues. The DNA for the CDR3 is TGTGCTAGCAGCCGTATTGACAGGGCAACTGAAGCTTTCTTT. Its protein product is CASSRIDRATEAFF.

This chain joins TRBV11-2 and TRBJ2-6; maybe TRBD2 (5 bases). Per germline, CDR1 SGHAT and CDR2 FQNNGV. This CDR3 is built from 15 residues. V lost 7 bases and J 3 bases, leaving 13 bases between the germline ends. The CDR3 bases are TGTGCCAGCAACATTGGAGGAGGTGGGGCCAACGTCCTGACTTTC. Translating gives CASNIGGGGANVLTF.

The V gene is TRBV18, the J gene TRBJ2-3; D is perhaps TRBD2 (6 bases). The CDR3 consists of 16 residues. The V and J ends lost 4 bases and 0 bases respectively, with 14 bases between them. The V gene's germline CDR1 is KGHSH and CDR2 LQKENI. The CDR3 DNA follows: TGTGCCAGCTCACTTTACTCGGGGACTAGCACAGATACGCAGTATTTT. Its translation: CASSLYSGTSTDTQYF.

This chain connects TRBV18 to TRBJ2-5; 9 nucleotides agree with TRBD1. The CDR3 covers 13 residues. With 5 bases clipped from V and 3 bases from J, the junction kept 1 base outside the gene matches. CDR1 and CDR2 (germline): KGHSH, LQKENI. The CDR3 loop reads CASSWDREETQYF. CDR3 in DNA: TGTGCCAGCTCATGGGACAGGGAAGAGACCCAGTACTTC.

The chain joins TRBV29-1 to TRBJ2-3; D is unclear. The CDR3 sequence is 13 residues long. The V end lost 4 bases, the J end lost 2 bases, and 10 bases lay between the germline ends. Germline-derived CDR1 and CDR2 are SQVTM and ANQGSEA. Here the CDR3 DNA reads TGCAGCGTTGGAGGACGGTACACAGATACGCAGTATTTT. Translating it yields CSVGGRYTDTQYF.

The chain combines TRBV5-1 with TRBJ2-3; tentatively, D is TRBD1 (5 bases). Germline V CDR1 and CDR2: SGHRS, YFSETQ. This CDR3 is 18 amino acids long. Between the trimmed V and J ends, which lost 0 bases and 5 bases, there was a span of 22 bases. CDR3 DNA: TGCGCCAGCAGCTTGGGACCTAGACAGAGAGATTCTGTAGATACGCAGTATTTT. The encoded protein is CASSLGPRQRDSVDTQYF. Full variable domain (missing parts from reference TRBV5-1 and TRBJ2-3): KAGVTQTPRYLIKTRGQQVTLSCSPISGHRSVSWYQQTPGQGLQFLFEYFSETQRNKGNFPGRFSGRQFSNSRSEMNVSTLELGDSALYLCASSLGPRQRDSVDTQYFGPGTRLTVL.